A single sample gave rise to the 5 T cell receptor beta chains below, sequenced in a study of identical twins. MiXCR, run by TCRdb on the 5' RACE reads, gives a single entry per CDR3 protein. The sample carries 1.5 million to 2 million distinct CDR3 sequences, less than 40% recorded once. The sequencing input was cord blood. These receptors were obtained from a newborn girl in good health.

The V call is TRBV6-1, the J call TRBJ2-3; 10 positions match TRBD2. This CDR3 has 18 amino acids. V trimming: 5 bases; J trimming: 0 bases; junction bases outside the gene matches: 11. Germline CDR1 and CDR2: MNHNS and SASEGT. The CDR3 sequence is CASSRLAGDRISTDTQYF. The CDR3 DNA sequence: TGTGCCAGCAGTCGGCTAGCGGGGGACCGCATAAGCACAGATACGCAGTATTTT.

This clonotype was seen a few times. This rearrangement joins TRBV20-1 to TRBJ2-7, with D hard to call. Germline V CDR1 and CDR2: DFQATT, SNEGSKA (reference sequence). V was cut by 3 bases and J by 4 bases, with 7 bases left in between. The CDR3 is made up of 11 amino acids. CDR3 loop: CSARRMYEQYF. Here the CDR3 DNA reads TGCAGTGCTAGGCGTATGTACGAGCAGTACTTC.

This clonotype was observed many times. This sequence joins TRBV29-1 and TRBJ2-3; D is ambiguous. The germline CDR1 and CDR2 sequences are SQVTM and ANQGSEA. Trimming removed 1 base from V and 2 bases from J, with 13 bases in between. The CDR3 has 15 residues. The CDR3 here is CSVEGAGSSTDTQYF. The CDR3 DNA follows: TGCAGCGTTGAAGGCGCCGGATCCTCCACAGATACGCAGTATTTT.

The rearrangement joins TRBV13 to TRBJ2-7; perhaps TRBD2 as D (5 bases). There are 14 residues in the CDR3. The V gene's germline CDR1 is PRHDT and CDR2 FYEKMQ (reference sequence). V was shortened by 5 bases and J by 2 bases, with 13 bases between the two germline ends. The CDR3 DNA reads TGTGCCAGCAGCCCCGGGAACACTGCCTACGAGCAGTACTTC. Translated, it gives CASSPGNTAYEQYF.

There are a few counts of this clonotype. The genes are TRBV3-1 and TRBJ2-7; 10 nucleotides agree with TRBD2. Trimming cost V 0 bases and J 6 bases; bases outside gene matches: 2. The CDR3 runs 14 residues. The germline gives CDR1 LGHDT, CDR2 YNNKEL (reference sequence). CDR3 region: CASSQELAGREQYF. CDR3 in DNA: TGTGCCAGCAGCCAAGAACTAGCGGGACGCGAGCAGTACTTC.